This T cell receptor beta chain was found in a study of cytomegalovirus exposure and HLA in healthy donors. General study findings and limits: The sole available immune exposure information was CMV serostatus. A later analysis linked a missense variant in DCLRE1C to the trimming of TCR beta V and J genes. For most TCR sequences rarity was the rule, although some public TCRs occurred in many donors.

Germline values: CDR1 GTSNPN, CDR2 SVGIG (reference sequence). The CDR3 extends over 14 amino acids. Trimming took 3 bases from V and 3 from J, leaving 11 bases between them. A few counts support this clone. Its antigen is not known. The PCR had 60 Vbeta and 13 Jbeta primers. The data were produced by immunoSEQ multiplex PCR, yet TCRdb's version contains in-frame clones alone and is incomplete. This sample carries approximately 51,000 clones, about 70% of them seen once, and the ten largest clones take 6.3%. This clonotype was obtained from a man aged 30 to 45 in good health and CMV-seronegative. V and J are TRBV30 and TRBJ1-4, with TRBD1 as a possible D gene (5 bases). The sample was PBMCs. The CDR3 is CAWSKGFANEKLFF. The CDR3 nucleotides are TGTGCCTGGAGCAAGGGGTTCGCTAATGAAAAACTGTTTTTT.